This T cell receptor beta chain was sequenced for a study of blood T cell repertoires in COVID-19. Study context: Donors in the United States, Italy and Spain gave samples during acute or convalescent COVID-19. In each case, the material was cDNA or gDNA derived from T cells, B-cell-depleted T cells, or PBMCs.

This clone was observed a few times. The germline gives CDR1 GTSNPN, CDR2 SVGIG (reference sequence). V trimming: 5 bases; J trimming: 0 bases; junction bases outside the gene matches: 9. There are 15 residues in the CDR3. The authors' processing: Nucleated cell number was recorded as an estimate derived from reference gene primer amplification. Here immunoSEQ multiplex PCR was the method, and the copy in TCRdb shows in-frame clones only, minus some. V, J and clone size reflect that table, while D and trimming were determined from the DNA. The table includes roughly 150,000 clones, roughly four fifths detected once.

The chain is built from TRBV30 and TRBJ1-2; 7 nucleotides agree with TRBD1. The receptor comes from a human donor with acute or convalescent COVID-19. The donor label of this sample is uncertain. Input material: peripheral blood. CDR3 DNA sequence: TGTGCCTGGGACGGGACAGTGGAGGCTAACTATGGCTACACCTTC. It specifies CAWDGTVEANYGYTF.